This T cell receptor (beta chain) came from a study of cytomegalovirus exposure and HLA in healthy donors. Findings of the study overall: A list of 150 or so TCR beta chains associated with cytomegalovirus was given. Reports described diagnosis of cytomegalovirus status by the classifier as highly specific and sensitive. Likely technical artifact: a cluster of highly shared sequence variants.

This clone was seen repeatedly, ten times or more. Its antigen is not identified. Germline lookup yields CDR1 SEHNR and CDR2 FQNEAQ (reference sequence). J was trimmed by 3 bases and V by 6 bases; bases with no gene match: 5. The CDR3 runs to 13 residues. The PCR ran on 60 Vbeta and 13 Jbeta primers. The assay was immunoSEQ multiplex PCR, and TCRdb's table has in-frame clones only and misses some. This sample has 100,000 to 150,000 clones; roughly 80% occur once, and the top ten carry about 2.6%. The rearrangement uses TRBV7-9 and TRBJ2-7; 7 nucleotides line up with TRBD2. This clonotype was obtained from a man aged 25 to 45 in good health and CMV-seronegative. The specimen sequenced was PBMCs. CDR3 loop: CASRDGLDYEQYF. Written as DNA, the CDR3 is TGTGCCAGCAGAGATGGACTAGACTACGAGCAGTACTTC.